This TCR beta chain was sequenced in a study of cytomegalovirus exposure and HLA in healthy donors. Overall study context: A later analysis reported the same platform for the 110 or so validation repertoires and the approximately 640 first-cohort repertoires. Notes on the study in general: Researchers catalogued over 150 TCR beta chains as cytomegalovirus-associated. Clusters of TCRs from the first cohort tended to co-occur in the approximately 130 validation repertoires (as a later analysis found). The authors confirmed in vitro that a few CMV-associated chains were specific for CMV antigens.

CDR3 length equals 15 residues. The germline CDR1 and CDR2 sequences are MNHEY and SMNVEV (reference sequence). The ends were cut back, 4 bases at V and 0 bases at J, with 10 bases in the middle. Of note for this clone: Its target is not known.

The data were produced by immunoSEQ multiplex PCR, yet TCRdb's version contains in-frame clones alone and is incomplete. The sample contains approximately 180,000 clones, around 88% of which appear only once. The material sequenced was PBMCs. V and J are TRBV27 and TRBJ1-3; D call uncertain. The receptor's source is a woman younger than 30 in good health and CMV-seronegative. CDR3: CASSSSGSSGNTIYF. The CDR3 coding sequence is TGTGCCAGCAGTTCCAGCGGTAGCTCTGGAAACACCATATATTTT.